Below are 20 T cell receptor beta chains sequenced from a single sample in a study of tumor-infiltrating lymphocytes in primary liver carcinoma. DNA and RNA were both co-extracted from 20-30 mg of bulk tissue that had not been sorted. The investigators made TCR beta cDNA from approximately 0.5 ug total RNA, using a constant-region primer. ARM-PCR was slightly modified, and three nested multiplex PCR rounds with it gave rise to the TCR beta libraries. The first two PCR rounds used TRBV1-TRBV30 primers with a Cbeta primer, around 10 cycles each. From the multiplex PCR reads, TCRdb called clonotypes with MiXCR, one entry per CDR3 protein. The data hold 90,000 to 110,000 distinct CDR3 sequences, with roughly 80% observed a single time. The sequenced sample consisted of liver tumor tissue from sampling region 3. This sample's subset: tumor region T3, left-lateral pole. The source of these receptors is a man in his forties with primary liver carcinoma and hepatitis B virus infection.

Note on this clonotype: A junction boundary mismatches the germline segment, possibly from a read error. The chain combines TRBV29-1 with TRBJ2-1, with D hard to call. Germline V CDR1 and CDR2: SQVTM, ANQGSEA. There are 12 residues in the CDR3. CDR3 protein: CSVSHPSGTILF. The DNA of the CDR3 is TGCAGCGTTTCTCACCCGTCTGGTACTATTCTCTTC.

In the case of this clonotype: A junction end diverges from the germline sequence, so it may reflect a read error. The rearrangement uses TRBV14 and TRBJ2-1; D not resolved. The CDR3 is 16 residues long. Germline-derived CDR1 and CDR2 are SGHDN and FVKESK. In nucleotides, the CDR3 is TGTACCAGTAGTGCCGTAGCAGGATGGGTAAACAATGAGCAGTTCTTC. Its translation: CTSSAVAGWVNNEQFF.

This clonotype was observed a handful of times. The gene calls are TRBV7-9 and TRBJ2-5; D perhaps matches TRBD1 (6 bases). CDR3 size: 15 residues. Germline loops: CDR1 SEHNR, CDR2 FQNEAQ (reference sequence). V dropped 2 bases and J dropped 5 bases, with 15 bases sitting between them. CDR3 sequence: CASSLFQGLSETQYF. CDR3 DNA: TGTGCCAGCAGCTTATTCCAGGGGCTATCGGAGACCCAGTACTTC. Full variable domain (rest looked up from reference TRBV7-9 and TRBJ2-5): DTGVSQNPRHKITKRGQNVTFRCDPISEHNRLYWYRQTLGQGPEFLTYFQNEAQLEKSRLLSDRFSAERPKGSFSTLEIQRTEQGDSAMYLCASSLFQGLSETQYFGPGTRLLVL.

As to this clonotype: Mismatch with germline at one junction end may stem from a read error. CDR3 nucleotide sequence: TGTGCCAGCAACCAAGGAAGGGCGGCGGGATCACCCTTCCACTTT. This gives the protein CASNQGRAAGSPFHF. The gene calls are TRBV14 and TRBJ1-6; D is unresolved. This CDR3 comprises 15 residues. Germline-derived CDR1 and CDR2 are SGHDN and FVKESK.

This clonotype appeared a single time. The chain carries TRBV7-9 and TRBJ1-2; D is ambiguous. CDR1 and CDR2 from the germline V gene are SEHNR and FQNEAQ (reference sequence). This CDR3 contains 13 residues. Here the CDR3 reads CVNSFHSLGGYTF. The CDR3 DNA reads as TGTGTCAACAGCTTCCATTCCTTGGGAGGCTACACCTTC. The complete variable domain, with remaining parts taken from reference TRBV7-9 and TRBJ1-2, reads DTGVSQNPRHKITKRGQNVTFRCDPISEHNRLYWYRQTLGQGPEFLTYFQNEAQLEKSRLLSDRFSAERPKGSFSTLEIQRTEQGDSAMYLCVNSFHSLGGYTFGSGTRLTVV.

Note on this clonotype: This clone may be a read error of a much larger clone one base away. The chain couples TRBV28 to TRBJ2-2; D call uncertain. Germline CDR1 and CDR2: MDHEN and SYDVKM. The CDR3 has 15 residues. As DNA, the CDR3 is TGTGTCAGCAGTTTGCCGGTCCTCAACACCGGGGAGCTGTTTTTT. As protein: CVSSLPVLNTGELFF.

This clonotype was found a few times. A much larger clone lies one base from this, so it may be a read error. J is TRBJ1-2 and V is TRBV30; D is undetermined. Germline CDR1 reads GTSNPN; CDR2 reads SVGIG (reference sequence). The CDR3 length is 11 residues. V was pared by 5 bases and J by 4 bases, with 8 bases between. The CDR3 is CAWEESYGYTF. In DNA, the CDR3 is TGTGCCTGGGAGGAAAGCTATGGCTACACCTTC.

As to this clonotype: A much larger clone differs from this one at a single base, so this may be a read error. The chain has TRBV2 and TRBJ2-1; 8 bases match TRBD1. Germline values: CDR1 SNHLY, CDR2 FYNNEI. With 10 bases clipped from V and 8 bases from J, the junction kept 16 bases outside the gene matches. CDR3 size: 15 residues. The CDR3 sequence: CANRQGTGRADEQFF. The CDR3 DNA is TGTGCCAACAGACAGGGGACAGGCCGCGCGGATGAGCAGTTCTTC.

Worth noting for this clonotype: This may arise from a read error, as a much more abundant clone is one base away. This sequence joins TRBV6-5 and TRBJ2-3; D is possibly TRBD1 or TRBD2 (5 bases each). This CDR3 comprises 16 residues. Trimming took 8 bases from V and 1 from J, leaving 19 bases between them. Germline CDR1 MNHEY, CDR2 SVGAGI. CDR3: CASAYHDGAGTDTQYF. The CDR3, as DNA: TGTGCCAGCGCCTACCACGACGGGGCGGGCACAGATACGCAGTATTTT.

About this clonotype itself: As the CDR3 is not closed by the conserved phenylalanine or tryptophan, this likely results from a read error. J is TRBJ1-3 and V is TRBV29-1, with D possibly matching TRBD1 (5 bases). The CDR3 totals 12 residues. Germline values: CDR1 SQVTM, CDR2 ANQGSEA. V lost 7 bases and J 3 bases, leaving 10 bases between the germline ends. The CDR3 sequence: CSGTGNGNTIYY. For the CDR3, the DNA is TGCAGCGGTACAGGTAATGGAAACACCATATATTAT.

The V call is TRBV6-1, the J call TRBJ1-5; a weak D match, TRBD2 (5 bases). The better agreement between TRBJ2-3 and the DNA end casts doubt on the J call. CDR3 size: 16 residues. Germline-derived CDR1 and CDR2 are MNHNS and SASEGT. Here the CDR3 reads CASSEGGIVSDQPQYF. The DNA of the CDR3 is TGTGCCAGCAGTGAAGGAGGAATAGTTAGCGATCAGCCCCAGTATTTT.

Notes on this clonotype: Sequence at one end of the junction differs from germline and may be a read error. The chain couples TRBV12-3 or TRBV12-4 to TRBJ2-7; maybe TRBD2 (5 bases). This CDR3 has 13 residues. CDR3 nucleotide sequence: TGTGCCAACAGTTTGGGAGTGTCCTACGAGCAGTACTTC. Its protein is CANSLGVSYEQYF.

Note on this clonotype: With a much larger clone just one base away, this may be a read error. The chain links TRBV28 to TRBJ2-5, with 11 positions matching TRBD2. This CDR3 comprises 14 residues. CDR1 is MDHEN and CDR2 is SYDVKM in the germline V gene. Trimming at V came to 5 bases and at J to 5 bases, leaving 4 bases not matched to a gene. The CDR3 DNA follows: TGTGCCAGCAGTCTGAGACTAGCGGGGGAGACCCAGTACTTC. Translation: CASSLRLAGETQYF.

Concerning this clonotype: This CDR3 is missing its conserved last phenylalanine or tryptophan, likely due to a read error. It is unclear where the CDR3 begins or ends on the DNA, so no DNA is shown, and the CDR3 is as TCRdb lists it. The chain employs TRBV5-8 and TRBJ2-1; TRBD2 is taken as the D call from the table, unchecked against the DNA. The CDR3 spans 16 amino acids, including both terminal residues. The germline CDR1 and CDR2 sequences are SGHTS and YDEGEE. The CDR3 is CASSSGLAGLYNEQFL.

Remarks on this clonotype: The CDR3 end shows no conserved phenylalanine or tryptophan, and so a read error is likely. The chain employs TRBV29-1 and TRBJ2-1; the D is unclear. The CDR3 contains 12 residues. Trimming removed 8 bases at V and 9 bases at J, with 17 bases between. From germline, CDR1 is SQVTM and CDR2 ANQGSEA. As DNA, the CDR3 is TGCAGCTCAGAACAGTGGGTGGGTGAGCAGTTCTCC. Protein sequence: CSSEQWVGEQFS.

As for this clonotype: A much more abundant neighbour one base away suggests this may be a read error. The chain is built from TRBV21-1 and TRBJ2-1; TRBD1 is the table's D call, not checked against the DNA. TRBV21-1 is a known pseudogene. The CDR3 spans 17 residues. The DNA for the CDR3 is TGTGCAAGCTACAGGGGGGCCGGGACAGGGGTGGTCAATGACCAGTTCTTC. This encodes CASYRGAGTGVVNDQFF.

Regarding this clonotype: One end of the junction fails to match germline, which may point to a read error. CDR3 sequence (DNA): TGTGCCAGCAGTCCCTGCGGTAGCGGGATTATCTACAATGAACAGTTCTTC. Protein: CASSPCGSGIIYNEQFF. The rearrangement links TRBV11-2 to TRBJ2-1, with TRBD2 matching 8 bases. The CDR3 spans 17 residues. Germline V gives CDR1 SGHAT, CDR2 FQNNGV. The full variable domain, its missing parts supplied by reference TRBV11-2 and TRBJ2-1, is EAGVAQSPRYKIIEKRQSVAFWCNPISGHATLYWYQQILGQGPKLLIQFQNNGVVDDSQLPKDRFSAERLKGVDSTLKIQPAKLEDSAVYLCASSPCGSGIIYNEQFFGPGTRLTVL.

This clonotype was seen only once. This CDR3 fails to terminate in the conserved phenylalanine or tryptophan, so it likely reflects a read error. The CDR3 DNA reads TGTGTCAGCGGCGGACAGGGTGAGCAGTACTTA. This encodes CVSGGQGEQYL. The rearrangement links TRBV6-2 or TRBV6-3 to TRBJ2-7; 8 bases are shared with TRBD1. The CDR3 totals 11 residues. The germline V gene has CDR1 MNHEY and CDR2 SVGEGT.

A remark on this clonotype: The conserved closing phenylalanine or tryptophan is absent in this CDR3, likely reflecting a read error. The chain joins TRBV6-2 or TRBV6-3 to TRBJ2-7; D perhaps matches TRBD2 (5 bases). There are 18 residues in the CDR3. Germline V gives CDR1 MNHEY, CDR2 SVGEGT. V gave up 7 bases and J gave up 0 bases, with 25 bases separating them. For the CDR3, the DNA is TGTGCCAGCACTCAACTAAATGGACTTCACCCTAGCTCCTACGAGCAGTACTTA. It codes for CASTQLNGLHPSSYEQYL.

For this clonotype: Mismatch with germline at one junction end may stem from a read error. V usage is TRBV6-5 and J usage is TRBJ1-4; D uncertain. The CDR3 sequence is 15 residues long. Germline CDR1 is MNHEY and CDR2 is SVGAGI. The CDR3 sequence: CASSPTAGTNEKPFF. CDR3 in DNA: TGTGCCAGTAGTCCCACAGCGGGCACTAATGAAAAACCGTTTTTT.